Below are 8 T cell receptor beta chains sequenced from a single sample in a study of Graves' ophthalmopathy and Graves' hyperthyroidism. Amplification targeted the TCR beta CDR3 regions, with RNA transcripts as the source material. The authors performed first-round RT-PCR with HTBI primers and then a second-round multiplex PCR. TCRdb re-analysed the multiplex PCR reads in MiXCR, keeping a single row per CDR3 protein. The sample lists about 1.1 million distinct CDR3 sequences, 35% to 40% occurring once. The specimen sequenced was peripheral blood or thyroid tissue (not recorded which). These receptors all stem from an adult man with Graves' hyperthyroidism.

The chain uses TRBV5-1 and TRBJ2-5; D may be TRBD1 or TRBD2 (5 bases each). Germline loops: CDR1 SGHRS, CDR2 YFSETQ. V dropped 7 bases and J dropped 0 bases, with 13 bases sitting between them. The CDR3 runs 14 residues. The chain's CDR3 is CASRRGGYQETQYF. Written as DNA, the CDR3 is TGCGCCAGCCGTCGGGGCGGGTACCAAGAGACCCAGTACTTC.

This clonotype was detected many times. The chain is built from TRBV7-2 and TRBJ2-7, with TRBD2 as a possible D gene (5 bases). This CDR3 has 15 residues. Trimming removed 0 bases at V and 0 bases at J, with 9 bases between. The germline CDR1 and CDR2 sequences are SGHTA and FQGNSA. CDR3 sequence: CASSLAGLSSYEQYF. CDR3 sequence (DNA): TGTGCCAGCAGCTTAGCTGGACTTAGCTCCTACGAGCAGTACTTC. Based on the CDR3 plus reference TRBV7-2 and TRBJ2-7, the full variable domain is GAGVSQSPSNKVTEKGKDVELRCDPISGHTALYWYRQSLGQGLEFLIYFQGNSAPDKSGLPSDRFSAERTGGSVSTLTIQRTQQEDSAVYLCASSLAGLSSYEQYFGPGTRLTVT.

This clonotype occurred once. The chain is built from TRBV12-3 or TRBV12-4 and TRBJ1-3; D might be TRBD1 (6 bases). V lost 5 bases and J lost 14, with 13 bases in between. CDR3 size: 11 residues. The CDR3 DNA reads TGTGCCAGCAGTGTGGGACAAGGAGTATATTTT. This translates into CASSVGQGVYF.

The V gene is TRBV10-3, the J gene TRBJ2-7; D is undetermined. The CDR3 runs 15 residues. The V gene lost 10 bases and the J gene lost 3 bases, with 22 bases spanning the gap. Germline loops: CDR1 ENHRY, CDR2 SYGVKD. The chain's CDR3 is CASLLRKSSVYEQYF. The CDR3 nucleotides are TGTGCCAGCTTACTCAGAAAGTCGAGTGTCTACGAGCAGTACTTC.

A word on this clonotype: A read error may be the cause here, since a much bigger clone is one base away. This chain links TRBV10-3 with TRBJ2-7, with 9 positions matching TRBD1. Germline assignment: CDR1 ENHRY and CDR2 SYGVKD. The V gene end was trimmed by 4 bases and the J gene end by 2 bases; junction bases not matched to a gene: 3. This CDR3 comprises 14 residues. This CDR3 is CAISGTGEAYEQYF. The CDR3 DNA sequence: TGTGCCATCAGTGGGACAGGGGAGGCCTACGAGCAGTACTTC.

This clonotype was counted ten times or more. The chain has TRBV14 and TRBJ2-5; 11 nucleotides align to TRBD1. After removal of 4 bases from V and 5 bases from J, the junction contained 9 bases not matched to a gene. The CDR3 runs to 16 residues. In germline, CDR1 is SGHDN, CDR2 FVKESK. The CDR3 DNA sequence: TGTGCCAGCAGCCGACTACGGACAGGGGGCTCGGAGACCCAGTACTTC. This sequence encodes CASSRLRTGGSETQYF.

This rearrangement joins TRBV7-9 to TRBJ2-5; D remains unclear. V lost 7 bases to trimming and J lost 9 bases, with 18 bases between them. CDR3 length: 13 residues. CDR1 and CDR2 (germline): SEHNR, FQNEAQ (reference sequence). The CDR3 protein is CASNPKQADPQYF. CDR3 bases: TGTGCCAGCAACCCAAAGCAGGCCGATCCCCAGTACTTC.

This clonotype was observed once. The CDR3 loop reads CSVGDRAYF. The CDR3 DNA is TGCAGCGTTGGGGACAGGGCCTACTTC. The chain carries TRBV29-1 and TRBJ2-5, with 9 bases lining up with TRBD1. V was clipped by 4 bases and J by 14 bases; unmatched bases: 2. CDR1 and CDR2 from the germline V gene are SQVTM and ANQGSEA. The CDR3 has 9 amino acids.